The text below deals with one T cell receptor beta chain. The missing CDR3 end, 3 residues past where the read stops, is filled in from the germline J gene. Germline assignment: CDR1 LNHDA and CDR2 SQIVND (reference sequence). CDR3 length equals 15 residues. After removal of 6 bases from V and 4 bases from J, the junction contained 6 bases not matched to a gene. The sample comes from a study of T cells in women clearing cervical HPV infection. Across the whole study: Only a few women had HLA typing results available.

TCRdb's table, derived via immunoSEQ multiplex PCR, lists solely in-frame clones and lacks some. The sample holds 40,000 to 60,000 clones. The chain links TRBV19 to TRBJ2-1, with TRBD2 matching 10 bases. The source material was blood buffy coat. The receptor was derived from a woman aged 18 to 75 with a cervical HPV16 infection that either progressed to CIN3+ or cleared (not recorded which). The sequenced CDR3 bases are TGTGCCAGTAGAGGCAGCGGGGGGGCTTACAATGAG. This translates into CASRGSGGAYNE. The entire CDR3 is CASRGSGGAYNEQFF. The variable domain in full, completed from reference TRBV19 and TRBJ2-1, reads DGGITQSPKYLFRKEGQNVTLSCEQNLNHDAMYWYRQDPGQGLRLIYYSQIVNDFQKGDIAEGYSVSREKKESFPLTVTSAQKNPTAFYLCASRGSGGAYNEQFFGPGTRLTVL.